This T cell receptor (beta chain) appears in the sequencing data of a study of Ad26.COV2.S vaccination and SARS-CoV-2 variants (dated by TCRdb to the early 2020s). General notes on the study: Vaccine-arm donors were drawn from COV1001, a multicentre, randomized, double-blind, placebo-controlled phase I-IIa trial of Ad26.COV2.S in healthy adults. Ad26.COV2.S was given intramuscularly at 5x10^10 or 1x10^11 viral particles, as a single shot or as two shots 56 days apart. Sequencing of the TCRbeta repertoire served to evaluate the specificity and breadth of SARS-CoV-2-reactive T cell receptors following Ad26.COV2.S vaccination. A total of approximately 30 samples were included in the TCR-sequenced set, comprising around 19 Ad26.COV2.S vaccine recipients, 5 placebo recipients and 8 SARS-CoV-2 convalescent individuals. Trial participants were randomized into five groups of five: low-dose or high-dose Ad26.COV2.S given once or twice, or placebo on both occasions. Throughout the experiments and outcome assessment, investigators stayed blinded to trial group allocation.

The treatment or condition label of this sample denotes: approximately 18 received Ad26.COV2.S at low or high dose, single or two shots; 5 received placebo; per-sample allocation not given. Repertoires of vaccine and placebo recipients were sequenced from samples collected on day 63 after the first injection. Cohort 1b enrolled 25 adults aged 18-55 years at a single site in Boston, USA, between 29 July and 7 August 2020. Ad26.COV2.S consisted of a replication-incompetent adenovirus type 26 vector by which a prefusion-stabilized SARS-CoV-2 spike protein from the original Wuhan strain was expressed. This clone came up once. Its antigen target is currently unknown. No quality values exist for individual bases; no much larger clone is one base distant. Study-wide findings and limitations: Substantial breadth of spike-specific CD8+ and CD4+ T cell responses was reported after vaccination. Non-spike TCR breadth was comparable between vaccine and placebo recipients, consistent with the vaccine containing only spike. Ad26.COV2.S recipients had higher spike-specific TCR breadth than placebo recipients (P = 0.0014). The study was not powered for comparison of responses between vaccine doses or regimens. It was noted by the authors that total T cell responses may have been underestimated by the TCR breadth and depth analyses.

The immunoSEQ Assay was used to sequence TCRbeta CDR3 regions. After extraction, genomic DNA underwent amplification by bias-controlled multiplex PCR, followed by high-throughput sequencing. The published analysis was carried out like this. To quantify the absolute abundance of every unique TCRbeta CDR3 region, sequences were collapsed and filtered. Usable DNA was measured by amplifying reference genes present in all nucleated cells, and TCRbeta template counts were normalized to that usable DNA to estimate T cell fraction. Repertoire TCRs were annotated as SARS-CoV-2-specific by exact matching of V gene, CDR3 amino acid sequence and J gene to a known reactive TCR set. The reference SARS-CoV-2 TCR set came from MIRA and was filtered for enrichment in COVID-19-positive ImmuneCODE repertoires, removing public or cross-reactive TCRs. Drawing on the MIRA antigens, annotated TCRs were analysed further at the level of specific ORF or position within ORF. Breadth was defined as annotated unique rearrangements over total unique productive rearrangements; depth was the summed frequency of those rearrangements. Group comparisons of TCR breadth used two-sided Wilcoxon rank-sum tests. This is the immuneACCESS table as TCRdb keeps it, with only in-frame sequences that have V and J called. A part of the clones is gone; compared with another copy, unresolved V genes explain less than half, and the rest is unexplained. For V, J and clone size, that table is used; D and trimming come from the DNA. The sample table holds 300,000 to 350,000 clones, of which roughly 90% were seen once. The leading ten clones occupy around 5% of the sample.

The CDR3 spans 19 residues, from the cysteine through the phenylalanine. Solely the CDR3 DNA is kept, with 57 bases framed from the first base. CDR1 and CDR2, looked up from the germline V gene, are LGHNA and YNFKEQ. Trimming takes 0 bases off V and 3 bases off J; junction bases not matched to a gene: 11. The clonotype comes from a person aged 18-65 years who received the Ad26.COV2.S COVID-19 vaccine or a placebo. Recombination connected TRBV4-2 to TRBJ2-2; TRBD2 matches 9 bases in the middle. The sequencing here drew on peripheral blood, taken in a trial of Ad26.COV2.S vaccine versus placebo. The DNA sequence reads TGTGCCAGCAGCCAAGATTTATTTCGGACTAGCGACCACACCGGGGAGCTGTTTTTT. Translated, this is CASSQDLFRTSDHTGELFF.